This TCR beta chain was profiled in a study of T cells in Graves' hyperthyroidism and ophthalmopathy. Study findings and constraints: Most clonotypes that expanded in the thyroid above 0.001 also showed up in blood.

This clonotype was found many times. The antigen is undetermined. There were TCR beta CDR3 regions amplified from RNA transcripts. A first-round RT-PCR of the TCR CDR3 used the HTBI primer set. TCRdb analysed the multiplex PCR reads with MiXCR anew, one entry per CDR3 protein. The table records a few hundred thousand distinct CDR3 sequences, 12% to 15% of them present only once. This sequence originates from a woman aged 40-49 years with Graves' hyperthyroidism. Material for sequencing was blood.

CDR3 loop: CASSESGRYEQYF. In nucleotides, the CDR3 is TGTGCCAGCAGTGAATCTGGGCGCTACGAGCAGTACTTC. This rearrangement joins TRBV6-1 to TRBJ2-7; D gene ambiguous. Between the trimmed V and J ends, which lost 2 bases and 3 bases, there was a span of 8 bases. The CDR3 has 13 amino acids. Germline assignment: CDR1 MNHNS and CDR2 SASEGT.